What follows are 21 T cell receptor beta chains derived from one specimen sequenced in a study of blood T cell repertoires in COVID-19. Profiled with immunoSEQ multiplex PCR; TCRdb holds only in-frame clones, not every one. Counted here are around 200,000 clones, roughly 90% occurring once; the ten biggest clones make up 10%. Material for sequencing was PBMCs or T cells enriched from blood (not recorded which). The origin of the receptors is a young man with acute COVID-19.

The rearrangement uses TRBV20-1 and TRBJ1-3; no reliable D call. The V gene lost 8 bases and the J gene lost 0 bases, with 5 bases spanning the gap. This CDR3 region has 11 residues. In germline, CDR1 is DFQATT, CDR2 SNEGSKA (reference sequence). CDR3 nucleotide sequence: TGCAGTTTCAACTCTGGAAACACCATATATTTT. It is translated as CSFNSGNTIYF.

This clone was found a few times. The chain uses TRBV28 and TRBJ1-2, with 8 bases that match TRBD1. The J segment lost 3 bases and the V segment lost 4 bases, leaving 10 bases of the junction unmatched. CDR3 length: 16 residues. Germline CDR1 and CDR2: MDHEN and SYDVKM. The CDR3 spells CASSSIALTGDYGYTF. In DNA form, the CDR3 reads TGTGCCAGCAGTTCGATCGCCCTGACAGGGGACTATGGCTACACCTTC.

In this sample, this clone turned up once. The chain links TRBV4-1 to TRBJ1-2; 7 nucleotides agree with TRBD1. The CDR3 has 17 amino acids. The J segment lost 0 bases and the V segment lost 4 bases, leaving 11 bases of the junction unmatched. Looked up from germline, CDR1 is MGHRA and CDR2 is YSYEKL. The CDR3 DNA is TGCGCCAGCAGCCCCCCTCGAGGGGGCCCCGCTAACTATGGCTACACCTTC. This gives the protein CASSPPRGGPANYGYTF.

This chain connects TRBV4-1 to TRBJ1-2, with TRBD1 identical over 8 bases. This CDR3 has 12 amino acids. Losses at the gene ends were 3 bases for V and 8 bases for J; bases not matched to a gene: 2. CDR1 and CDR2 from the germline V gene are MGHRA and YSYEKL. The CDR3 DNA is TGCGCCAGCAGCCAGGACAGGGAAGGCTACACCTTC. Amino acids: CASSQDREGYTF.

The V gene is TRBV15, the J gene TRBJ2-2, with 7 bases aligning to TRBD1. CDR3 length: 15 residues. CDR1 and CDR2 (germline): LNHNV, YYDKDF (reference sequence). V lost 3 bases and J lost 1; bases outside the gene matches: 2. This chain's CDR3 is CATSSDRENTGELFF. CDR3 bases: TGTGCCACCAGCAGCGACAGGGAGAACACCGGGGAGCTGTTTTTT.

V is TRBV5-1 and J is TRBJ2-2; D remains ambiguous. The CDR3 runs 13 residues. V was clipped by 0 bases and J by 6 bases, with 6 bases between them. Germline CDR1 SGHRS, CDR2 YFSETQ. The CDR3 loop reads CASSLASSGELFF. Here the CDR3 DNA reads TGCGCCAGCAGCTTGGCTTCGTCCGGGGAGCTGTTTTTT.

The rearrangement joins TRBV4-2 to TRBJ2-1; D is perhaps TRBD2 (5 bases). The germline gives CDR1 LGHNA, CDR2 YNFKEQ. V was clipped by 0 bases and J by 5 bases, with 23 bases between them. This CDR3 spans 19 amino acids. The CDR3 DNA reads TGTGCCAGCAGCCAAGAGAACTTCCGGGCAGCGGTGGTACACAATGAGCAGTTCTTC. Translated: CASSQENFRAAVVHNEQFF.

The chain carries TRBV7-9 and TRBJ1-5; no firm D call. The CDR3 has 13 residues. CDR1 and CDR2 from the germline V gene are SEHNR and FQNEAQ (reference sequence). V lost 8 bases, J lost 3 bases, and 11 bases lay in between. The CDR3 spells CASREGFNQPQHF. The CDR3 coding sequence is TGTGCCAGCCGGGAAGGGTTCAATCAGCCCCAGCATTTT. The full variable domain, completed using reference TRBV7-9 and TRBJ1-5, is DTGVSQNPRHKITKRGQNVTFRCDPISEHNRLYWYRQTLGQGPEFLTYFQNEAQLEKSRLLSDRFSAERPKGSFSTLEIQRTEQGDSAMYLCASREGFNQPQHFGDGTRLSIL.

This sequence joins TRBV5-4 and TRBJ1-2, with D perhaps matching TRBD1 (5 bases). Trimming removed 5 bases at V and 1 base at J, with 18 bases between. Germline lookup yields CDR1 SGHNT and CDR2 YYREEE (reference sequence). This CDR3 contains 16 residues. The CDR3 DNA sequence: TGTGCCAGCAGGCCGGGACGGGAGAAGAATAACTATGGCTACACCTTC. Translating gives CASRPGREKNNYGYTF.

V and J are TRBV20-1 and TRBJ1-5, with a weak D call TRBD1 (5 bases). Germline CDR1 is DFQATT and CDR2 is SNEGSKA (reference sequence). The CDR3 totals 18 residues. V was trimmed by 3 bases and J by 3 bases, leaving 24 bases between them. The CDR3 region has the DNA TGCAGTGCTAGTGACTCGGGGGGGTCATCTGGAGACAATCAGCCCCAGCATTTT. Translation: CSASDSGGSSGDNQPQHF.

The J gene is TRBJ1-6, the V gene TRBV28; D gene ambiguous. This CDR3 comprises 16 residues. The V gene lost 7 bases and the J gene lost 0 bases, with 13 bases spanning the gap. Germline CDR1 reads MDHEN; CDR2 reads SYDVKM. The CDR3 is CASNPLKSSYNSPLHF. In nucleotides, the CDR3 is TGTGCCAGCAACCCACTGAAGAGCTCCTATAATTCACCCCTCCACTTT.

The gene calls are TRBV7-8 and TRBJ2-1; D is perhaps TRBD1 (6 bases). The germline CDR1 and CDR2 sequences are SGHVS and FQNEAQ. This CDR3 comprises 15 residues. Between the trimmed V and J ends, which lost 2 bases and 0 bases, there was a span of 8 bases. This CDR3 is CASSLRGSSYNEQFF. CDR3 DNA: TGTGCCAGCAGCTTAAGGGGGAGCTCCTACAATGAGCAGTTCTTC.

This chain joins TRBV28 and TRBJ2-7; unclear D gene. This CDR3 is 14 amino acids long. Germline values: CDR1 MDHEN, CDR2 SYDVKM. The V end lost 7 bases, the J end lost 2 bases, and 15 bases lay between the germline ends. CDR3 sequence (DNA): TGTGCCAGCACCCTATACAGATCAGCCTACGAGCAGTACTTC. This translates into CASTLYRSAYEQYF.

This chain connects TRBV5-5 to TRBJ2-7, with 14 bases fitting TRBD2. Germline loops: CDR1 SGHKS, CDR2 YYEKEE (reference sequence). This CDR3 spans 17 amino acids. V was pared by 1 base and J by 5 bases, with 8 bases of the junction left unmatched. Here the CDR3 DNA reads TGTGCCAGCAGCTTGCGACTAGCGGGAGGGCCGATGGACGAGCAGTACTTC. Translated: CASSLRLAGGPMDEQYF.

V and J are TRBV5-6 and TRBJ2-7; tentatively, D is TRBD1 (5 bases). Trimming removed 1 base at V and 4 bases at J, with 9 bases between. This CDR3 has 13 residues. CDR1 is SGHDT, CDR2 YYEEEE, per germline. The CDR3 DNA follows: TGTGCCAGCAGCTTGAAGGGGTCTTACGAGCAGTACTTC. Amino acid sequence: CASSLKGSYEQYF.

This CDR3 reads CASSLRTGYGYTF. The CDR3 DNA reads as TGTGCCAGCAGTTTGAGGACTGGCTATGGCTACACCTTC. The chain is built from TRBV12-3 or TRBV12-4 and TRBJ1-2; D remains unclear. The V and J ends lost 3 bases and 4 bases respectively, with 9 bases between them. The CDR3 length is 13 residues.

This clone was counted a single time. The rearrangement joins TRBV9 to TRBJ2-5, with 9 bases identical to TRBD1. This CDR3 comprises 14 residues. V gave up 3 bases and J gave up 5 bases; unmatched junction bases: 5. Germline V gene data show CDR1 as SGDLS and CDR2 as YYNGEE. CDR3 DNA: TGTGCCAGCAGCGAAAGGACAGGGGTGGAGACCCAGTACTTC. It codes for CASSERTGVETQYF.

This rearrangement joins TRBV7-3 to TRBJ2-3; maybe TRBD2 (5 bases). The CDR3 is made up of 16 amino acids. The V end lost 2 bases, the J end lost 2 bases, and 14 bases lay between the germline ends. Germline V CDR1 and CDR2: SGHTA, FQGTGA. The CDR3 sequence: CASSLGSSASTDTQYF. In DNA, the CDR3 is TGTGCCAGCAGCTTAGGGAGTAGCGCCTCCACAGATACGCAGTATTTT. Full variable domain (remainder filled in from reference TRBV7-3 and TRBJ2-3): GAGVSQTPSNKVTEKGKYVELRCDPISGHTALYWYRQSLGQGPEFLIYFQGTGAADDSGLPNDRFFAVRPEGSVSTLKIQRTERGDSAVYLCASSLGSSASTDTQYFGPGTRLTVL.

V and J are TRBV9 and TRBJ2-6, with TRBD2 as a possible D gene (7 bases). Germline loops: CDR1 SGDLS, CDR2 YYNGEE. V was cut by 3 bases and J by 2 bases, with 18 bases left in between. The CDR3 extends over 18 amino acids. CDR3 bases: TGTGCCAGCAGCGCCCAAGGGGGGGAATGGGCTGGGGCCAACGTCCTGACTTTC. Translation: CASSAQGGEWAGANVLTF.

The chain couples TRBV28 to TRBJ1-2; tentative D call: TRBD1 (5 bases). Trimming stripped 6 bases from V and 8 bases from J, with 13 bases between. CDR1 is MDHEN, CDR2 SYDVKM, per germline. This CDR3 comprises 12 residues. The DNA of the CDR3 is TGTGCCAGCAGGGTCGACAGAGAGGGCTACACCTTC. It codes for CASRVDREGYTF.

This chain uses TRBV23-1 with TRBJ1-5; TRBD1 aligns across 8 bases. TRBV23-1 is recorded as an ORF, its role being uncertain. CDR3 length: 17 amino acids. The ends lost 4 bases at V and 3 bases at J; junction bases unmatched: 11. The CDR3 protein is CASSRTGILVHNQPQHF. In DNA form, the CDR3 reads TGCGCCAGCAGTCGGACAGGGATTTTGGTACACAATCAGCCCCAGCATTTT.